Listed below are T cell receptor beta chains from one sample, sequenced in a study of glioma-infiltrating T cells. TCRdb reanalysed the multiplex PCR reads using MiXCR and keeps one entry per CDR3 protein. The table has 35,000 to 45,000 distinct CDR3 sequences, around 24% seen once; the top ten hold around 6.7%. Specimen: glioma tissue, nonneoplastic brain tissue, or PBMCs (not recorded which). Every receptor here comes from a human donor with low-grade glioma or glioblastoma, undergoing nonglioma brain surgery, or in good health (not recorded which). Each CDR3 is given with its conserved first and last residue. A D gene is named only where the DNA matches it firmly. A row's size may be missing; if present it is once, few, many or a size class.

J gene,D gene,clone size,V gene,CDR3 DNA,CDR3 protein
TRBJ2-5,TRBD2,.,TRBV27,TGTGTCAGCAGTTTGAAGTTCGGGACTAGAAAAGAGACCCAGTACTTT,CVSSLKFGTRKETQYF
TRBJ1-5,.,many,TRBV12-3/TRBV12-4,TGTGCCAGCAGCCTATTCAGGCAGCCCCAGCATTTT,CASSLFRQPQHF
TRBJ2-7,.,many,TRBV5-4,TGTGCCAGCAGCTTGAATAGGGGAGGATACGAGCAGTACTTC,CASSLNRGGYEQYF
TRBJ1-1,.,many,TRBV6-1,TGTGCCAGCAGCCTGACAGGAACTGAAGCTTTCTTT,CASSLTGTEAFF
TRBJ1-5,TRBD1,many,TRBV29-1,TGCAGCGCACAGGGGATCAATCAGCCCCAGCATTTT,CSAQGINQPQHF
TRBJ2-1,.,few,TRBV18,TGTGCCAGCTCACCTCCGTCAGGCGGAGCGCGCGGCAATGAGCAGTTCTTC,CASSPPSGGARGNEQFF
TRBJ2-5,.,many,TRBV6-1,TGTGCCAGCGCGGCAGTAGAAGAGACCCAGTACTTC,CASAAVEETQYF
TRBJ1-5,.,few,TRBV12-3/TRBV12-4,TGTGCCAGCAGTTTCGGACGTCCGAATCAGCCCCAGCATTTT,CASSFGRPNQPQHF
TRBJ2-1,TRBD1,many,TRBV27,TGTGCCACCGGACAGGGATCCCGCAATGAGCAGTTCTTC,CATGQGSRNEQFF
TRBJ1-1,TRBD1,.,TRBV27,TGTGCCAGCAGTCACCTTGGACAGGGGAACACTAAAGCTTTATTT,CASSHLGQGNTKALF
TRBJ1-5,TRBD1,.,TRBV2,TGTGCCAGCAAAGAGACCGGGACAGGGGGGAATCAGCCCCAGCATTTT,CASKETGTGGNQPQHF
TRBJ2-5,.,many,TRBV6-1,TGTGCCAGCACCGAGGGGCAGCAAGAGACCCAGTACTTC,CASTEGQQETQYF
TRBJ1-6,.,medium-sized,TRBV7-2,TGTGCCAGCAGCCAATACAGGGTCGGCTCACCCCTCCACTTT,CASSQYRVGSPLHF
TRBJ2-1,TRBD2,many,TRBV7-9,TGTGCCAGCAGCTGGGGGGGGGAGCATGAGCAGTTCTTC,CASSWGGEHEQFF
TRBJ2-1,TRBD2,.,TRBV30,TGTGCCTGGAGTTCGCCGGGACTAGCGACGTTC,CAWSSPGLATF
TRBJ2-7,.,many,TRBV6-1,TGTGCCAGCAGCCCCCTCGCGCTCGGGCAGTACTTC,CASSPLALGQYF
TRBJ2-3,TRBD2,.,TRBV27,TGTGCCAGCAGTCCCGGACTAGCGAGGGGAACTTCGTATTTT,CASSPGLARGTSYF
TRBJ1-3,.,many,TRBV2,TGTGCCAGCAGTGTATGGGGAGCTGGAAACACCATATATTTT,CASSVWGAGNTIYF
TRBJ1-6,.,many,TRBV5-1,TGCGCCAGCAGCTTGGAAGGGCAAGGCTCACCCCTCCACTTT,CASSLEGQGSPLHF
TRBJ2-1,TRBD2,many,TRBV20-1,TGCAGTGCTAGGCCCTCTAGCGGTTCCTACAATGAGCAGTTCTTC,CSARPSSGSYNEQFF
TRBJ2-1,TRBD1,many,TRBV4-1,TGCGCCAGCAGCCAAGAGAACAGGGGAAGGAATGAGCAGTTCTTC,CASSQENRGRNEQFF
TRBJ1-5,.,many,TRBV19,TGTGCCAGTAGTATTACGGGCAGGGTGAGAGGGAATCAGCCCCAGCATTTT,CASSITGRVRGNQPQHF
TRBJ1-3,.,many,TRBV2,TGTGCCAGCAGTGACCGGGGAATCTCTGGAAACACCATATATTTT,CASSDRGISGNTIYF
TRBJ1-3,.,many,TRBV7-2,TGTGCCAGCAGCTTGAATATGGGGGCGCTTGGAAACACCATATATTTT,CASSLNMGALGNTIYF
TRBJ2-3,.,many,TRBV28,TGTGCCAGCAGTTTTCGGACTAGCACAGATACGCAGTATTTT,CASSFRTSTDTQYF
TRBJ2-3,TRBD2,many,TRBV19,TGTGCCAGTTCGCCGGGACTAGCGGTTCTAGATACGCAGTATTTT,CASSPGLAVLDTQYF
TRBJ2-7,TRBD1,.,TRBV27,TGTGCCAGCAGTTCGACAGGGACAACCTACGAGCAGTACTTC,CASSSTGTTYEQYF
TRBJ2-2,.,few,TRBV19,TGTGCCAGTAGATTGGCGGCCACCGGGGAGCTGTTTTTT,CASRLAATGELFF
TRBJ2-3,TRBD2,many,TRBV28,TGTGCCAGCAGATCCACTAGCGGAACAGATACGCAGTATTTT,CASRSTSGTDTQYF
TRBJ2-7,.,many,TRBV2,TGTGCCAGCAGGACAACCGGGACTTTCAGCGAGCAGTACTTC,CASRTTGTFSEQYF
TRBJ1-2,.,many,TRBV28,TGTGCCAGCAGTGAGATTGGGGGGGGCTATGGCTACACCTTC,CASSEIGGGYGYTF
TRBJ1-6,TRBD1,medium-sized,TRBV27,TGTGCCAGCAAAATGACAGGGATTGATAATTCACCCCTCCACTTT,CASKMTGIDNSPLHF
TRBJ2-6,.,many,TRBV10-2,TGCGCCAGCAGTGAGCCAGCTGGGGCCAACGTCCTGACTTTC,CASSEPAGANVLTF
TRBJ1-5,.,many,TRBV28,TGTGCCAGCAGTTTAACGTCGTACAGCAATCAGCCCCAGCATTTT,CASSLTSYSNQPQHF
TRBJ2-1,.,few,TRBV13,TGTGCCAGCAGCCCACCGGGGCAAAATGAGCAGTTCTTC,CASSPPGQNEQFF
TRBJ1-1,TRBD1,.,TRBV19,TGTGCCAGTAGTGCCCAGACAGGGGGCTGGGGTGAAGCTTTCTTT,CASSAQTGGWGEAFF
TRBJ1-5,.,many,TRBV4-1,TGCGCCAGCAGCCAAGATGCGGGCTACTACCAGCCCCAGCATTTT,CASSQDAGYYQPQHF
TRBJ2-1,.,.,TRBV6-2/TRBV6-3,TGTGTTAGCAGTGTGTTTCTTAGCTCCTACAATGAGCAGTTCTTC,CVSSVFLSSYNEQFF
TRBJ2-1,TRBD1,many,TRBV29-1,TGCAGCGTTGATTACCGGGACAGGTTGTTCTTC,CSVDYRDRLFF
TRBJ2-1,TRBD1,many,TRBV14,TGTGCCAGCAGCCTAGAGGACAGGTACAATGAGCAGTTCTTC,CASSLEDRYNEQFF
TRBJ2-1,.,many,TRBV3-1,TGTGCCAGCAGCCAAGCTAGCGAGCAGTTCTTC,CASSQASEQFF
TRBJ1-1,TRBD1,many,TRBV5-6,TGTGCCAGCAGCCCCGGACAGGGGGAAGCTTTCTTT,CASSPGQGEAFF
TRBJ2-1,TRBD2,.,TRBV19,TGTGCCAGTAGTAATTTAGGCGGGGGAAATTACAATGAGCAGTTCTTC,CASSNLGGGNYNEQFF
TRBJ2-1,.,many,TRBV4-3,TGCGCCAGCAGCGGGGGGCGCGGGGGCAATGAGCAGTTCTTC,CASSGGRGGNEQFF
TRBJ2-1,.,medium-sized,TRBV6-1,TGTGCCAGCAGGGGGCGCTCCTACAATGAGCAGTTCTTC,CASRGRSYNEQFF
TRBJ2-3,.,many,TRBV2,TGTGCCAGCTCCATAAGGGAGCGCACAGATACGCAGTATTTT,CASSIRERTDTQYF
TRBJ2-3,.,many,TRBV11-3,TGTGCCAGCAGCCGGGACGTGGATACGCAGTATTTT,CASSRDVDTQYF
TRBJ2-5,TRBD1,few,TRBV7-9,TGTGCCAGCAGCTCCCTCAAAGGGACAGCCCCCGGGTCCCAGTACTTC,CASSSLKGTAPGSQYF
TRBJ2-1,TRBD1,many,TRBV20-1,TGCAGTGCTGGAGACAGGGGGCGCAACAATGAGCAGTTCTTC,CSAGDRGRNNEQFF
TRBJ1-1,.,few,TRBV29-1,TGCAGCGTTGAACCCGGACAGTCTAGAGGGGCTTTCTTT,CSVEPGQSRGAFF
TRBJ2-7,.,few,TRBV5-5,TGTGCCAGCAGCTTGGAGCCCGCCTACGAGCAGTACTTC,CASSLEPAYEQYF
TRBJ2-7,.,many,TRBV10-1,TGCGCCAGCAGTGACTTTCCGGGACCGGGGGCCGAGCAGTACTTC,CASSDFPGPGAEQYF
TRBJ2-3,TRBD2,many,TRBV6-1,TGTGCCAGCACCTCTGGACTAGCGGGCACAGATACGCAGTATTTT,CASTSGLAGTDTQYF
TRBJ2-3,.,many,TRBV27,TGTGCCAGCAGTCAGACCCGAGGGACAGATACGCAGTATTTT,CASSQTRGTDTQYF
TRBJ1-6,.,many,TRBV2,TGTGCCAGCAGTGTGTCGGACGGAAGAAATTCACCCCTCCACTTT,CASSVSDGRNSPLHF